Listed below are T cell receptor beta chains from one sample, sequenced in a study of shared clonotypes between healthy human individuals. This table comes from immunoSEQ multiplex PCR, and its TCRdb copy is limited to in-frame clones, with some not included. In the table there are about 1 million clones, around 82% of which are singletons. Material for sequencing was memory CD4+ T cells from PBMCs. The receptors were sampled from a man between 18 and 35 years old in good health. Some clones in this sample may be carry-over from other donors' samples. CDR3s include the opening cysteine and the closing phenylalanine or tryptophan. D genes are given only for firm matches. A clone size is listed for some rows: how often the clone was seen (once, few, many), or a class if it is expanded.

. | TRBJ1-2 | TRBV6-5 | . | TGTGCCAGCAGGCCCTCGGGGGCGGACTATGGCTACACCTTC | CASRPSGADYGYTF
. | TRBJ2-1 | TRBV9 | . | TGTGCCAGCAGCGTAAGACAGGATGACAATGAGCAGTTCTTC | CASSVRQDDNEQFF
once | TRBJ2-5 | TRBV7-8 | . | TGTGCCAGCAGCTTAGAATGGCAGCAAGAGACCCAGTACTTC | CASSLEWQQETQYF
. | TRBJ2-2 | TRBV28 | TRBD1 | TGTGCCAGCAGCCCGAACAGGGGGCCCCCAATAACCGGGGAGCTGTTTTTT | CASSPNRGPPITGELFF
. | TRBJ2-1 | TRBV30 | TRBD1 | TGTGCCTGGATCCGGGACAGGGGGTCCTACAATGAGCAGTTCTTC | CAWIRDRGSYNEQFF
many | TRBJ2-1 | TRBV14 | TRBD2 | TGTGCCAGCAGCCAAGAAAGGCCTAGCGGGAGGCCCCTCGATGAGCAGTTCTTC | CASSQERPSGRPLDEQFF
. | TRBJ2-5 | TRBV10-1 | TRBD2 | TGCGCCAGCAGTGATAGCGGGAGAGGCGAGACCCAGTACTTC | CASSDSGRGETQYF
. | TRBJ2-7 | TRBV4-1 | . | TGCGCCAGCAGCCAAATCCCCCCCCGACAACACCCCTACGAGCAGTACTTC | CASSQIPPRQHPYEQYF
. | TRBJ1-1 | TRBV30 | . | TGTGCCTGGAGTGATAACACTGAAGCTTTCTTT | CAWSDNTEAFF
. | TRBJ1-5 | TRBV4-1 | . | TGCGCCAGCAGCCCGGTTCCGGAACGTGGGCCCCAGCATTTT | CASSPVPERGPQHF
. | TRBJ2-1 | TRBV10-3 | TRBD2 | TGTGCCATCAGTGAACTAGCGGTTGCCTACAATGAGCAGTTCTTC | CAISELAVAYNEQFF
. | TRBJ2-3 | TRBV7-9 | TRBD2 | TGTGCCAGCACCCTGGGACGGGGAGGGAGAAGCGCAGATACGCAGTATTTT | CASTLGRGGRSADTQYF
. | TRBJ2-3 | TRBV5-1 | . | TGCGCCAGCAGCTTAGTGGTTACAGATACGCAGTATTTT | CASSLVVTDTQYF
. | TRBJ2-5 | TRBV19 | . | TGTGCCAGTAGTATCGGGACTCAAGAGACCCAGTACTTC | CASSIGTQETQYF
few | TRBJ1-4 | TRBV7-2 | . | TGTGCCAGCAGCTTATTGGGGAGGAGAGATGAAAAACTGTTTTTT | CASSLLGRRDEKLFF
. | TRBJ1-2 | TRBV5-8 | . | TGTGCCAGCAGCTTGGAAAGCGGGGCTGGCCGCTACACCTTC | CASSLESGAGRYTF
. | TRBJ2-3 | TRBV10-3 | . | TGTGCCATCAGCGCTGCATGGGGCACAGATACGCAGTATTTT | CAISAAWGTDTQYF